This TCR beta chain was profiled in a study of T cells in Graves' hyperthyroidism and ophthalmopathy. Study-level findings and limits: A 13 V-J signature model discriminated ophthalmopathy versus stable hyperthyroidism.

Those patients with uncontrolled infection, other autoimmune disease, pregnancy or lactation were excluded. This clonotype showed up many times. Its antigen remains unknown. The source material, RNA transcripts, was used to amplify TCR beta CDR3 regions. The TCR CDR3 was amplified in a first-round RT-PCR using the HTBI primer set. Via MiXCR, TCRdb re-called the multiplex PCR reads, giving one row per CDR3 protein. The sample records 490,000 or so distinct CDR3 sequences, 20% being singletons. The sample taken for sequencing was blood. The sequence was collected from a man aged 35-49 years with Graves' ophthalmopathy.

The CDR3 loop reads CASSYTHPQGAMGAFF. CDR3 DNA sequence: TGTGCCAGCAGTTACACCCATCCACAGGGGGCAATGGGGGCTTTCTTT. This rearrangement joins TRBV6-5 to TRBJ1-1; 9 nucleotides agree with TRBD1. V lost 2 bases, J lost 11 bases, and 15 bases stayed unmatched. This CDR3 is 16 amino acids long. The V gene's germline CDR1 is MNHEY and CDR2 SVGAGI.